This record looks at one T cell receptor (beta chain) sequence and its context. The data derive from a study of cytomegalovirus exposure and HLA in healthy donors. Study-wide context: Both the approximately 130 validation repertoires and the approximately 700 first-cohort repertoires used the same platform, as reported by a later analysis.

The V end lost 4 bases, the J end lost 3 bases, and 7 bases lay between the germline ends. The CDR3 consists of 12 residues. Germline CDR1 SGHTA, CDR2 FQGNSA. TCRdb's table, derived via immunoSEQ multiplex PCR, lists solely in-frame clones and lacks some. The sample has more than 140,000 clones, roughly 89% seen once; the top ten hold 2.5% to 4%. This chain joins TRBV7-2 and TRBJ2-7; D call uncertain. What was sequenced was PBMCs. The sequence was obtained from a woman between 18 and 29 years old in good health and CMV-seropositive. This CDR3 is CASSSSYYEQYF. The CDR3 DNA reads TGTGCCAGCAGCTCCAGTTACTACGAGCAGTACTTC.